A single T cell receptor beta chain is shown here with its context. Its antigen is unknown. This entry is derived from a study of cytomegalovirus exposure and HLA in healthy donors. As for the study in general: There were about 85 million unique TCRs (from HLA-typed donors) in an early data release. Study-level findings and limits: Presence/absence results assume similar sequencing depth per donor, which may not hold. Per a prior analysis, the majority of TCR beta V segments were productive roughly 87% or roughly 30% of the time.

Trimming at V came to 7 bases and at J to 5 bases, leaving 4 bases not matched to a gene. The V gene's germline CDR1 is LNHDA and CDR2 SQIVND (reference sequence). The CDR3 is 13 residues long. Vbeta (60) and Jbeta (13) primers were used in the PCR. The table came from immunoSEQ multiplex PCR; TCRdb's copy has only in-frame clones and leaves some out. This table lists roughly 200,000 clones. This sequence joins TRBV19 and TRBJ1-4; 7 nucleotides align to TRBD1. Source material: PBMCs. The receptor was isolated from a girl aged 2 to 10 in good health and CMV-seropositive. This CDR3 is CASKGQSNEKLFF. CDR3 DNA: TGTGCCAGTAAGGGACAGTCGAATGAAAAACTGTTTTTT.